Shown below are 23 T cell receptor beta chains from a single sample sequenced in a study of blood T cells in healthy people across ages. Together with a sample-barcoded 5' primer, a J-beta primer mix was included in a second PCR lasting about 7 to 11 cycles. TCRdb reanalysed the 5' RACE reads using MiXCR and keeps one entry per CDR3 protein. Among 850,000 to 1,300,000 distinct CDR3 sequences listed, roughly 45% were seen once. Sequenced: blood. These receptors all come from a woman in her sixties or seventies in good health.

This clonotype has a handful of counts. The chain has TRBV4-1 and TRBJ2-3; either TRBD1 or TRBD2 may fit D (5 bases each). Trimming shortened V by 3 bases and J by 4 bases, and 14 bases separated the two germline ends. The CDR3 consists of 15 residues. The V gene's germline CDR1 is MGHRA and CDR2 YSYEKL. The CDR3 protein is CASSHRDRDSDTQYF. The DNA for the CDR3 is TGCGCCAGCAGCCACAGGGACCGCGACTCAGATACGCAGTATTTT.

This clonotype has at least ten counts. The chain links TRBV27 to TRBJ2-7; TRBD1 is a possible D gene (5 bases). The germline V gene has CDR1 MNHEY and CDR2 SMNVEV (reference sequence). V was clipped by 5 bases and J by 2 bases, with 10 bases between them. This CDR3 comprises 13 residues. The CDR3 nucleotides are TGTGCCAGCAGTATTACAGGAACCTACGAGCAGTACTTC. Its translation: CASSITGTYEQYF.

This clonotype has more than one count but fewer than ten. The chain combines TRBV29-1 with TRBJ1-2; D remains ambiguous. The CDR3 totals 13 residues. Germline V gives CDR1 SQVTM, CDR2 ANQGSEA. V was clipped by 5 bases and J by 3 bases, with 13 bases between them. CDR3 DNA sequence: TGCAGCGTTCGCGAACCGGGTGACTATGGCTACACCTTC. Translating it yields CSVREPGDYGYTF. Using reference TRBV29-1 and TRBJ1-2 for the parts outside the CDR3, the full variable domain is SAVISQKPSRDICQRGTSLTIQCQVDSQVTMMFWYRQQPGQSLTLIATANQGSEATYESGFVIDKFPISRPNLTFSTLTVSNMSPEDSSIYLCSVREPGDYGYTFGSGTRLTVV.

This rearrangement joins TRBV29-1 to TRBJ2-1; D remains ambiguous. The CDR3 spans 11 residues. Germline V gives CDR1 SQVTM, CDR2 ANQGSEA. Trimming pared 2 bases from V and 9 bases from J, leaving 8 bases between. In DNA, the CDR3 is TGCAGCGTTGAAAGGTTCGGTGAGCAGTTCTTC. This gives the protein CSVERFGEQFF.

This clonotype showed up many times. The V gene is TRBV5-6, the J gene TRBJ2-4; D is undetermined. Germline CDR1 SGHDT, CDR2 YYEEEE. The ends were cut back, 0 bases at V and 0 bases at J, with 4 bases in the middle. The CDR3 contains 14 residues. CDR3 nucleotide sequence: TGTGCCAGCAGCTTGGGGGTAGCCAAAAACATTCAGTACTTC. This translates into CASSLGVAKNIQYF. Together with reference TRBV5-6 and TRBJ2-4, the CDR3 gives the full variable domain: DAGVTQSPTHLIKTRGQQVTLRCSPKSGHDTVSWYQQALGQGPQFIFQYYEEEERQRGNFPDRFSGHQFPNYSSELNVNALLLGDSALYLCASSLGVAKNIQYFGAGTRLSVL.

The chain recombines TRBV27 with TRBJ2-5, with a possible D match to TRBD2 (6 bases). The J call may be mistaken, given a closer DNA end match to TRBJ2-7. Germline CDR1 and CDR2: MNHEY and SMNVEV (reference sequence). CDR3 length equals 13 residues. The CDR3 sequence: CASSSSGRTEQYF. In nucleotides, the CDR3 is TGTGCCAGCAGCAGTAGCGGTCGCACCGAGCAGTACTTC.

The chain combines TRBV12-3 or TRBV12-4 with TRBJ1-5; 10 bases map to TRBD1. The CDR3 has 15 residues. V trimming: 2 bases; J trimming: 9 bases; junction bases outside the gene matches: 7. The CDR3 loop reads CASSLTDRGHWPQHF. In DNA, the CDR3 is TGTGCCAGCAGTTTAACCGACAGGGGGCATTGGCCCCAGCATTTT.

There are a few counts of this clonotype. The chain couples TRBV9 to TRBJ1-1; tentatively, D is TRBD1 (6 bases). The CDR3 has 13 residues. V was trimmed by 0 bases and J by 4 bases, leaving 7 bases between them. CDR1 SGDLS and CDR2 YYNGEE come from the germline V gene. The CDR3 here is CASSVGGATEAFF. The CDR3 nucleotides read TGTGCCAGCAGCGTAGGGGGGGCCACTGAAGCTTTCTTT.

The CDR3 loop is CASSEARGNQPQHF. Written as DNA, the CDR3 is TGTGCCAGCAGTGAAGCCAGGGGCAATCAGCCCCAGCATTTT. The chain recombines TRBV6-1 with TRBJ1-5, with D possibly TRBD1 on 5 matching bases. The CDR3 loop spans 14 amino acids. With 0 bases removed from V and 2 bases from J, the gap between germline ends came to 5 bases. Per the germline V gene, CDR1 is MNHNS and CDR2 is SASEGT.

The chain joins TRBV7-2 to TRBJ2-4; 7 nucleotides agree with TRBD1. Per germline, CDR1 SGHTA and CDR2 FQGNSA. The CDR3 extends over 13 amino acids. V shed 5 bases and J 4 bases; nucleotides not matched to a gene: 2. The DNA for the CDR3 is TGTGCCAGCAGCCAGGGACAGAAAAACATTCAGTACTTC. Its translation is CASSQGQKNIQYF. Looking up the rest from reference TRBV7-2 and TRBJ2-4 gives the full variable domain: GAGVSQSPSNKVTEKGKDVELRCDPISGHTALYWYRQSLGQGLEFLIYFQGNSAPDKSGLPSDRFSAERTGGSVSTLTIQRTQQEDSAVYLCASSQGQKNIQYFGAGTRLSVL.

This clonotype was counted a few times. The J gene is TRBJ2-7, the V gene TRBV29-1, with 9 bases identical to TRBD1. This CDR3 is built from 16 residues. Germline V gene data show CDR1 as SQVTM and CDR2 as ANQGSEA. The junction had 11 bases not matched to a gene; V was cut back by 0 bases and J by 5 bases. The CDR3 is CSVEDGGQGVSHEQYF. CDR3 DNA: TGCAGCGTTGAAGATGGGGGACAGGGAGTATCCCACGAGCAGTACTTC.

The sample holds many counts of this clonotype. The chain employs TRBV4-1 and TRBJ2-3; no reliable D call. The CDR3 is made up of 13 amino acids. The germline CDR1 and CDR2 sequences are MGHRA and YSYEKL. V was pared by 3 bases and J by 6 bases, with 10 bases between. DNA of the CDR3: TGCGCCAGCAGCCACTCGTCTGGGGATACGCAGTATTTT. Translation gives CASSHSSGDTQYF.

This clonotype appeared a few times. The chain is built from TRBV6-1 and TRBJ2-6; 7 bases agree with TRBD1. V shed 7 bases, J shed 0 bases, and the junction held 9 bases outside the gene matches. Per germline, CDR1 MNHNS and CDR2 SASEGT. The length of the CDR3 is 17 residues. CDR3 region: CASMKGAHHSGANVLTF. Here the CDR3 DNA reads TGTGCCAGCATGAAGGGGGCACACCACTCTGGGGCCAACGTCCTGACTTTC.

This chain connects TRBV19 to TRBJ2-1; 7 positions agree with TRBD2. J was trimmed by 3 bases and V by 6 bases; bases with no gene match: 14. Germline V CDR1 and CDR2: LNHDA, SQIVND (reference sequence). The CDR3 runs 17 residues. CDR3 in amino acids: CASSLGSGKSVYNEQFF. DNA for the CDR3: TGTGCCAGTAGCCTTGGGAGCGGGAAGTCGGTCTACAATGAGCAGTTCTTC.

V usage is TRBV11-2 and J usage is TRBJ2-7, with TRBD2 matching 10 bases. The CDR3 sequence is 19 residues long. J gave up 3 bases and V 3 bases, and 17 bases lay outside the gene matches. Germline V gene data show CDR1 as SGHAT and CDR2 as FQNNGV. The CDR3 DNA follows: TGTGCCAGCAGCTTTGAGGACGCTGTCGGACTAGCGGCCCTCTACGAGCAGTACTTC. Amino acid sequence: CASSFEDAVGLAALYEQYF.

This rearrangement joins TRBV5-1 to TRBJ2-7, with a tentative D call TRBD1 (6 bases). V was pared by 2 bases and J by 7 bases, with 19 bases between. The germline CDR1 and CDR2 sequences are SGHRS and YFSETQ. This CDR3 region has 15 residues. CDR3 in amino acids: CASSLDRPSYNEQYF. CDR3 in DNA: TGCGCCAGCAGCTTAGACAGGCCTTCCTACAATGAGCAGTACTTC.

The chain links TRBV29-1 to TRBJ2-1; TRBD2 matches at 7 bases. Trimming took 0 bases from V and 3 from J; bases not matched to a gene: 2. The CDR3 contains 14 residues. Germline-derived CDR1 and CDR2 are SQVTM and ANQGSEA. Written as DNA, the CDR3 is TGCAGCGTTGAAGATGCTAGCGGCTACAATGAGCAGTTCTTC. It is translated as CSVEDASGYNEQFF.

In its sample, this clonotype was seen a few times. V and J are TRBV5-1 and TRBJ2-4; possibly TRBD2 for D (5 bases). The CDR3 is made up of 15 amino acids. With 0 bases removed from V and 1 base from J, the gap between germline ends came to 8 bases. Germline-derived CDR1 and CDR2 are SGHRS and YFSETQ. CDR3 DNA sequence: TGCGCCAGCAGCTTGGGGGAGACTGCCAAAAACATTCAGTACTTC. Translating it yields CASSLGETAKNIQYF.

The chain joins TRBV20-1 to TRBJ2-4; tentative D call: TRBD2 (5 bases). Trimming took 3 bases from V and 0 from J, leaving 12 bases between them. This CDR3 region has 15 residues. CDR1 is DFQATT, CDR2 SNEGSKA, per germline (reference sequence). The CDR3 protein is CSASISGPAKNIQYF. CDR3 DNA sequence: TGCAGTGCTAGTATCAGCGGACCAGCCAAAAACATTCAGTACTTC.

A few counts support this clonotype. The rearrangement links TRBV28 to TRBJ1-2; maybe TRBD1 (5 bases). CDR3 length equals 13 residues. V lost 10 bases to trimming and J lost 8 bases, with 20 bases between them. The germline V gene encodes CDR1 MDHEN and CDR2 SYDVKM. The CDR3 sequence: CANSANGGHGYTF. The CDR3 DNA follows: TGTGCCAACTCCGCCAATGGGGGTCACGGCTACACCTTC.

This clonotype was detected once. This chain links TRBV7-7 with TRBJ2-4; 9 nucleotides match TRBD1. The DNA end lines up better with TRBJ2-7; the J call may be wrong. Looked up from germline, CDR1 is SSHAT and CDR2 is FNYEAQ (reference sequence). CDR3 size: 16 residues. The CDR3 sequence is CASSPSPDRGRYEQYF. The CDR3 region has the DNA TGTGCCAGCAGCCCTAGCCCAGACAGGGGGAGGTACGAGCAGTACTTC.

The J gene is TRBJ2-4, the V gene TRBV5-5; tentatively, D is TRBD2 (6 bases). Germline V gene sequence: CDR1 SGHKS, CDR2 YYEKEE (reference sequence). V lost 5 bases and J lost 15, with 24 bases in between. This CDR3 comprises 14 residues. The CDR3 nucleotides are TGTGCCAGCAGTTTTATCAGGTCCGGAGGGACCCGGTACTTC. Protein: CASSFIRSGGTRYF.

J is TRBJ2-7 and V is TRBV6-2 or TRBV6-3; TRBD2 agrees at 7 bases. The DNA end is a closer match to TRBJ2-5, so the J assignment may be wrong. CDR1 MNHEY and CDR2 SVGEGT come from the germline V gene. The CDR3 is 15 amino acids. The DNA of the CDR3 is TGTGCCAGCAGTTACCTTGCGGGGGAGCAAGAGACCCAGTACTTC. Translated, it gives CASSYLAGEQETQYF.